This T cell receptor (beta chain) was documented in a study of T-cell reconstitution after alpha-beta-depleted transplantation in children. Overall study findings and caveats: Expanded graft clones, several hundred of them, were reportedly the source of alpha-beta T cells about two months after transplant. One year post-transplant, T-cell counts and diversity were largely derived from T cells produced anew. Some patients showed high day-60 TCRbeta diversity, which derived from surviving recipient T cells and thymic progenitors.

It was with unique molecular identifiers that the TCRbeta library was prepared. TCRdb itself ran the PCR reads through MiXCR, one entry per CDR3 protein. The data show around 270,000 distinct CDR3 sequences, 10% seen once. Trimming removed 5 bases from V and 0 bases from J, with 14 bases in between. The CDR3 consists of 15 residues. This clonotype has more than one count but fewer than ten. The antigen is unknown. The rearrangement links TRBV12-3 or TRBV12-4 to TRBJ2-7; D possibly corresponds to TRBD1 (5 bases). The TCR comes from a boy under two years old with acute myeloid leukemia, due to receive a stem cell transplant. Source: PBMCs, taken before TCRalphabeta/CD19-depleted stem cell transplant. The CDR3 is CASSQAGFASYEQYF. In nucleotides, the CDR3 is TGTGCCAGCAGTCAAGCAGGGTTCGCCTCCTACGAGCAGTACTTC.